This TCR beta chain was sequenced for a study of T-cell reconstitution after alpha-beta-depleted transplantation in children (TCRdb year 2016). About the investigation overall: The study quantitatively tracked T-cell immune reconstitution after TCRalphabeta/CD19-depleted allogeneic hematopoietic cell transplantation in children using TCR repertoire profiling. Results and caveats for the whole study, not just this receptor: In some patients, high TCRbeta diversity at day 60 was attributed to recipient T cells and intrathymic progenitors that had survived conditioning. Apparently early alphabetaT-cell count recovery about two months after transplant reportedly relied on only several hundred rapidly expanded clones derived from non-depleted graft cells. Hyperexpanded clone frequencies declined over subsequent months; after one year, T-cell counts and TCRbeta diversity were mostly attributed to newly produced T cells.

Libraries were prepared through PCR. The data were produced on an Illumina HiSeq 2500. Molecular barcoding was employed in the preparation of TCR libraries, with unique molecular identifiers being used to normalize TCRbeta repertoire quantification. TCRdb reprocessed the public reads (quality trimming at Q25 with fastp, clone calling with MiXCR) and kept in-frame beta chains. Rows merge per CDR3 protein into single entries with the most common DNA and genes. This sample comprises approximately 98,000 distinct CDR3 sequences, 6.4% of them detected only once. The top ten clonotypes cover about 23% of the sample. V sheds 2 bases and J sheds 5 bases, leaving 4 bases between their ends. Sequences SGHRS (CDR1) and YFSETQ (CDR2) are obtained from the germline V gene. Taken from cysteine to phenylalanine, the CDR3 has 11 residues. Only the CDR3 DNA stays, 33 bases, in frame from base 1. Read against the paper, the sample's treatment or condition label means: allogeneic hematopoietic cell transplantation with graft depleted of TCRalphabeta T cells and CD19 B cells. The children who served as transplant recipients had been given grafts of TCRalphabeta/CD19-depleted allogeneic hematopoietic cells.

This clonotype was observed a few times. What antigen it recognizes has not been identified. Per-nucleotide qualities are absent, and no much larger clonotype sits a single base away. This chain joins TRBV5-1 to TRBJ2-5; the D segment cannot be called with confidence. The sequence derives from a male patient aged 2-10 years who had a stem cell transplant for acute lymphoblastic leukemia, so the T cells may come from the graft donor. Sample: PBMCs, mostly from graft donor cells, taken 360 days after TCRalphabeta/CD19-depleted stem cell transplant. The CDR3 in this case is CASSLNETQYF. The DNA sequence is given as TGCGCCAGCAGCTTAAACGAGACCCAGTACTTC.